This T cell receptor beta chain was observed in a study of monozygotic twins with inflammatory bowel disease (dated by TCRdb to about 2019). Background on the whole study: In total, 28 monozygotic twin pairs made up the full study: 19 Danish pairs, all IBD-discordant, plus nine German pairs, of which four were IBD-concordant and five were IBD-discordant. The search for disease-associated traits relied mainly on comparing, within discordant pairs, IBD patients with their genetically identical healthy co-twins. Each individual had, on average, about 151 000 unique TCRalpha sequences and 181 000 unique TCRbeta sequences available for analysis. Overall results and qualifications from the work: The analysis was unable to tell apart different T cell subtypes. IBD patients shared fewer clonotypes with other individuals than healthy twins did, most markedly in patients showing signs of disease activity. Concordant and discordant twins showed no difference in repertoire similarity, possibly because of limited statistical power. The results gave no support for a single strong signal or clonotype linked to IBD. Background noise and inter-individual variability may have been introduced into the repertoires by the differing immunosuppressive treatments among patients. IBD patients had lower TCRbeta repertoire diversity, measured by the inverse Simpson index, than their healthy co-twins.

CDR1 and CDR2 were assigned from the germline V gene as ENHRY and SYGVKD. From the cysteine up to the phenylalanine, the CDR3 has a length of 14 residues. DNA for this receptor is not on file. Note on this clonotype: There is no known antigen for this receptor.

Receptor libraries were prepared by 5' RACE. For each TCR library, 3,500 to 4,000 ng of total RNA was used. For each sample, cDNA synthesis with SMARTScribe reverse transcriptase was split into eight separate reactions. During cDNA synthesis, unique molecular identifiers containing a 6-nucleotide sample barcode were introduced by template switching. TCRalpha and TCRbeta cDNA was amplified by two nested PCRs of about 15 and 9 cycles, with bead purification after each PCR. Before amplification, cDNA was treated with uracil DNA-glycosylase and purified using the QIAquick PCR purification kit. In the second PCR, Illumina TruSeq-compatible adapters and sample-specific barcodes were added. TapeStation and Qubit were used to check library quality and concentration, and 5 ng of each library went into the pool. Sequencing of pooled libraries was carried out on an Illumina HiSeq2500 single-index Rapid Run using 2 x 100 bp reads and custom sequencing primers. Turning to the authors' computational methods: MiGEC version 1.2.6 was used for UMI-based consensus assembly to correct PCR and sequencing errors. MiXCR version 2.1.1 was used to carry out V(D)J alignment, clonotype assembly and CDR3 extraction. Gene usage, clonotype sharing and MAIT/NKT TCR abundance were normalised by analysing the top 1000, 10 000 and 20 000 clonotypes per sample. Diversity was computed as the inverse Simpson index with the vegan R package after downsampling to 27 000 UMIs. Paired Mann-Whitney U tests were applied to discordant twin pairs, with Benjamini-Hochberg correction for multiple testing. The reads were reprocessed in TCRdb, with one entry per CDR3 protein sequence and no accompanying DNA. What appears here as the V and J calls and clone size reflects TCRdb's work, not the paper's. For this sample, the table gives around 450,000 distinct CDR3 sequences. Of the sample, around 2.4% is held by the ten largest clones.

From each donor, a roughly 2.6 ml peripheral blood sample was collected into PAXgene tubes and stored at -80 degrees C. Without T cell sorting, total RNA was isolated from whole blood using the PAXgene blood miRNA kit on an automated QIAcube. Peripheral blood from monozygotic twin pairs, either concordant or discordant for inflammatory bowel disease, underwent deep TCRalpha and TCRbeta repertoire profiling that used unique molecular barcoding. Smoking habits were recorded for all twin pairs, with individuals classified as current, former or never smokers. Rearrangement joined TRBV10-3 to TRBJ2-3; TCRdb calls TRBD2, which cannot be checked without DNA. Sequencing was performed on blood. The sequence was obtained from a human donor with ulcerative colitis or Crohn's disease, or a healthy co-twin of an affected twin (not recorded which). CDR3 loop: CAISQTADTDTQYF.